Sequencing of this T cell receptor beta chain was carried out in a study of cytomegalovirus exposure and HLA in healthy donors. The overall study: There were approximately 400 genotyped donors. Of these, 75% to 90% fell in the genetic ancestry cluster associated with self-reported Caucasian donors.

Donors showed nominal health when sampled, although they likely had unrecorded immune exposures. V lost 2 bases, J lost 2 bases, and 21 bases lay in between. This CDR3 is built from 19 residues. Germline lookup yields CDR1 MGHRA and CDR2 YSYEKL. The PCR had 60 Vbeta and 13 Jbeta primers. The assay was immunoSEQ multiplex PCR, and TCRdb's table has in-frame clones only and misses some. The table has some 150,000 clones, roughly 83% seen once; the top ten hold 3.5%. Sequencing used PBMCs. The V gene is TRBV4-1, the J gene TRBJ2-2, with a possible D match to TRBD1 (6 bases). The TCR was taken from a human donor in good health. CDR3 nucleotides: TGCGCCAGCAGCCAACAATTCGGAATGTGGACAGTTAACACCGGGGAGCTGTTTTTT. Encoded protein: CASSQQFGMWTVNTGELFF.